The clone carrying this T cell receptor (beta chain) was recorded a few times. The data stem from a study of response to subunit inactivated influenza vaccine. From germline, CDR1 is SEHNR and CDR2 FQNEAQ (reference sequence). The CDR3 loop spans 16 amino acids. V dropped 5 bases and J dropped 6; count of bases not matched to a gene: 7. TCRdb reanalysed the RT-PCR reads using MiXCR and keeps one entry per CDR3 protein. This table holds about 700,000 distinct CDR3 sequences, about 14% found once. Specimen: PBMCs from blood, collected 14 to 15 days before vaccination. The chain combines TRBV7-9 with TRBJ2-3; 14 bases map to TRBD2. This receptor was taken from a man in his fifties who received an inactivated influenza vaccine. Here the CDR3 reads CASSPPGLAGADTQYF. The CDR3 coding sequence is TGTGCCAGCAGCCCCCCGGGACTAGCGGGAGCGGATACGCAGTATTTT.